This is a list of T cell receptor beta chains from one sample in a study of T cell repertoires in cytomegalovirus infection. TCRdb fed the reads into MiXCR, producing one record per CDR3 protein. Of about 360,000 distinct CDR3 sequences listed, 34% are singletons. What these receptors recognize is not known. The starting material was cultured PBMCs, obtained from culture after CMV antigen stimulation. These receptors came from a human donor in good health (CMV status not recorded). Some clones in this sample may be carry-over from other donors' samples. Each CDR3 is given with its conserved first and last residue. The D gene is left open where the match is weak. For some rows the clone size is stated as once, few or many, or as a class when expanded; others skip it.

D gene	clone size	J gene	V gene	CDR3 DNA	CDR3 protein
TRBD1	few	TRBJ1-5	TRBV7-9	TGTGCCAGCACCACCGGGACAGGGGCAAATCAGCCCCAGCATTTT	CASTTGTGANQPQHF
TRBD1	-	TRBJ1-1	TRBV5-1	TGCGCCAGCAGCCGGGACAGGGGGACGAACACTGAAGCTTTCTTT	CASSRDRGTNTEAFF
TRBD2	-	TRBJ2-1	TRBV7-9	TGTGCCAGCAGCTTCCTAGCGGGGGGGGTCGATGAGCAGTTCTTC	CASSFLAGGVDEQFF
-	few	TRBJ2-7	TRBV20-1	TGCAGTGCTAAGAGTCAGAAGACCTACGAGCAGTACTTC	CSAKSQKTYEQYF
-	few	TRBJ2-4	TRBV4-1	TGCGCCAGCAGCCAAGGGACAGTAGTCAAAAACATTCAGTACTTC	CASSQGTVVKNIQYF
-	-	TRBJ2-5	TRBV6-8	TGTGCCAGCAAAGGAAGGGACCCGGCCGGCCAGTACTTC	CASKGRDPAGQYF
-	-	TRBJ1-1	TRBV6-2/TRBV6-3	TGTGCCAGCAGTTATGAGTTAGGAGAGGACACTCATGGGACTGAAGCTTTCTTT	CASSYELGEDTHGTEAFF
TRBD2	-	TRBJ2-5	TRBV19	TGTGCCAGTAGTATCAGCACTAGCGGGAGTGAGACCCAGTACTTC	CASSISTSGSETQYF
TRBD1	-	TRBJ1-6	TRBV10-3	TGTGCCATCAGGGGACAGGGAGGGAATAATTCACCCCTCCACTTT	CAIRGQGGNNSPLHF
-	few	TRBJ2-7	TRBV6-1	TGTGCCACCGCCAGGGCGGACGAGCAGTACTTC	CATARADEQYF